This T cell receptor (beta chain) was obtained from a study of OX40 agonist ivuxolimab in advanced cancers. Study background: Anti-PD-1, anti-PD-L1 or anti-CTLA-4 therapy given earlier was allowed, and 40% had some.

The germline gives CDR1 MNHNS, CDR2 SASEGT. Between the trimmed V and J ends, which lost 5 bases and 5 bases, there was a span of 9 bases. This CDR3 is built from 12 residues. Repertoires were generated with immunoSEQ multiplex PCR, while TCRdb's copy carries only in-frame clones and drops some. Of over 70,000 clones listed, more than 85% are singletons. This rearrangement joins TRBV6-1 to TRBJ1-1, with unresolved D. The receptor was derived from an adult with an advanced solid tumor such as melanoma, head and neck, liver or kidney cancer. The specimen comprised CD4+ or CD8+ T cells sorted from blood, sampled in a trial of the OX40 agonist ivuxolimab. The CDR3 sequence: CASSQWKTEAFF. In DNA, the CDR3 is TGTGCCAGCAGTCAATGGAAGACTGAAGCTTTCTTT.